The T cell receptor (beta chain) under discussion was sequenced for a study of cytomegalovirus exposure and HLA in healthy donors. On this clone itself: Antigen unknown.

Both 60 Vbeta primers and 13 Jbeta primers went into the PCR. Only in-frame clones appear in the TCRdb table, and some are missing; sequencing was by immunoSEQ multiplex PCR. In the table there are some 130,000 clones, approximately 70% of which are singletons. Findings and caveats of the study: Earlier findings revealed that most TCR beta V segments proved productive either about 90% or about 30% of the time. In a later analysis, about 17,000 TCR beta sequences were associated with HLA alleles at 0.05 false discovery rate. In a later analysis, donors in an Asian-associated ancestry cluster reportedly had fewer N-insertions in productive TCRs than the cohort mean.

The sequenced material came from PBMCs. The TCR sequence derives from a woman aged 60-75 years in good health and CMV-seropositive.

The CDR3 nucleotides are TGTGCCAGCAGCTGGGGGGGTGGGACAGGGTACGAGCAGTACTTC. Its protein is CASSWGGGTGYEQYF. This chain connects TRBV5-5 to TRBJ2-7; 9 positions agree with TRBD1. The CDR3 has 15 amino acids. The germline V gene has CDR1 SGHKS and CDR2 YYEKEE (reference sequence). V lost 3 bases, J lost 4 bases, and 8 bases stayed unmatched.